This entry concerns a single T cell receptor (beta chain). Donors each provided roughly 9.6 milliliters of peripheral blood. The data derive from a study of blood T cells in healthy people across ages. Across the study: About one barcoded beta molecule was captured per two T cells (by template switching).

A J-beta primer mix and a sample-barcoded 5' primer were used in a second PCR of about 7 to 12 cycles. TCRdb re-derived calls from the 5' RACE reads in MiXCR, one entry per CDR3 protein. Among over 600,000 distinct CDR3 sequences listed, about 61% were seen once. Trimming pared 8 bases from V and 2 bases from J, leaving 10 bases between. The V gene's germline CDR1 is MNHEY and CDR2 SMNVEV (reference sequence). The CDR3 consists of 14 residues. Sample: blood. This receptor was obtained from a man aged 40-55 years in good health. The chain has TRBV27 and TRBJ2-6, with D unresolved. CDR3 protein: CASSVDTGANVLTF. CDR3 DNA: TGTGCCAGCTCTGTCGACACTGGGGCCAACGTCCTGACTTTC. The variable domain in full, with the rest retrieved from reference TRBV27 and TRBJ2-6, is EAQVTQNPRYLITVTGKKLTVTCSQNMNHEYMSWYRQDPGLGLRQIYYSMNVEVTDKGDVPEGYKVSRKEKRNFPLILESPSPNQTSLYFCASSVDTGANVLTFGAGSRLTVL.